These T cell receptor beta chains were read from a single sample in a study of T cell repertoires in cytomegalovirus infection. In TCRdb, the reads were re-called with MiXCR into one record per CDR3 protein. The table includes about 890,000 distinct CDR3 sequences, around 31% detected once. No antigen has been assigned to these receptors. Sequenced material: cultured CD8+ T cells from PBMCs, taken from culture after CMV antigen stimulation. The receptor source for this set is a human donor in good health (CMV status not recorded). Some clones in this sample may be carry-over from other donors' samples. The CDR3 runs from the conserved cysteine through the conserved F or W. Fields, in order: clone size, CDR3 length, J gene, D gene, V gene, CDR3 DNA, CDR3 protein. The D gene is left open where the match is weak. A clone size is listed for some rows: how often the clone was seen (once, few, many), or a class if it is expanded.

-	15	TRBJ1-4	TRBD1	TRBV7-2	TGTGCCAGCAGCTTAGAGACAGGGGGCGGTGAAAAACTGTTTTTT	CASSLETGGGEKLFF
few	17	TRBJ2-1	TRBD2	TRBV6-6	TGTGCCAGCAGTTTCACCCCCGGGGGGGAGATGTTAAATGAGCAGTTCTTC	CASSFTPGGEMLNEQFF
many	12	TRBJ2-1	-	TRBV7-2	TGTGCCAGCAGCTTCGGAGCCAATGAGCAGTTCTTC	CASSFGANEQFF
-	14	TRBJ2-1	-	TRBV7-8	TGTGCCAGCAGCCCCGGACCCGGGGACAATGAGCAGTTCTTC	CASSPGPGDNEQFF
many	17	TRBJ2-5	TRBD2	TRBV7-6	TGTGCCAGCAGCTTAGCAGTAGCGGGGGGGCCTATTGAGACCCAGTACTTC	CASSLAVAGGPIETQYF
-	15	TRBJ2-5	-	TRBV11-2	TGTGCCAGCAGCACCTGGACAGAGTCCTTGGAAACCCAGTACTTC	CASSTWTESLETQYF
-	14	TRBJ1-6	TRBD1	TRBV15	TGTGCCACCAGCTTTGACAGGGGAAATTCACCCCTCCACTTT	CATSFDRGNSPLHF
-	16	TRBJ1-3	TRBD1	TRBV12-3/TRBV12-4	TGTGCCAGCAGACACGATCAGGGGGCCTTGAGAAACACCATATATTTT	CASRHDQGALRNTIYF
few	13	TRBJ2-7	-	TRBV16	TGTGCCAGCAGCCAATGGGATGGAGCCGAGCAGTACTTC	CASSQWDGAEQYF
few	15	TRBJ2-1	TRBD2	TRBV5-1	TGCGCCAGCAGCTTCCTAAGCGGGGGGACCAATGAGCAGTTCTTC	CASSFLSGGTNEQFF
once	16	TRBJ2-1	TRBD2	TRBV4-1	TGCGCCAGCAGCCAAGCAACTAGCGGGGGCCTAAATGAGCAGTTCTTC	CASSQATSGGLNEQFF
many	17	TRBJ2-3	-	TRBV7-2	TGTGCCAGCAGCTTAGGATCTAAGGGGTTTGGCACAGATACGCAGTATTTT	CASSLGSKGFGTDTQYF
few	13	TRBJ1-3	-	TRBV5-4	TGTGCCAGCAGCGTGCCAGGGGGAAACACCATATATTTT	CASSVPGGNTIYF
-	16	TRBJ2-3	TRBD2	TRBV7-6	TGTGTTAGCAGCTCCGCCGGGACTAGCGCGGCAGATACGCAGTATTTT	CVSSSAGTSAADTQYF
-	14	TRBJ2-1	-	TRBV7-6	TGTGCTAGCAGCTTAATAGAGCATGGGAATGAGCAGTTCTTC	CASSLIEHGNEQFF
-	14	TRBJ2-5	-	TRBV6-6	TGTGCCAGCAGTTACCCCGACACCCAAGAGACCCAGTACTTC	CASSYPDTQETQYF
-	12	TRBJ2-5	-	TRBV2	TGTGCCAGCCAGACACTACTAGAGACCCAGTACTTC	CASQTLLETQYF
few	15	TRBJ1-1	-	TRBV6-5	TGTGCCAGCAGTTACTCGGACACGGCCAACACTGAAGCTTTCTTT	CASSYSDTANTEAFF
-	13	TRBJ2-1	-	TRBV6-2/TRBV6-3	TGTGCCAGCGGTGGGGCGAGGTACAATGAGCAGTTCTTC	CASGGARYNEQFF
few	15	TRBJ1-1	-	TRBV13	TGTGCCAGCAGCGGGAAGGGGCTCAAGGACACTGAAGCTTTCTTT	CASSGKGLKDTEAFF
few	15	TRBJ1-2	-	TRBV12-3/TRBV12-4	TGTGCCAGCTCCCCTGGCGGGGTCGGGTCCGGAGGGGACACCTTC	CASSPGGVGSGGDTF
few	16	TRBJ2-1	-	TRBV7-9	TGTGCCAGCAGCTTAAGATCCGGTCCCCCCTACAATGAGCAGTTCTTC	CASSLRSGPPYNEQFF
many	18	TRBJ2-4	TRBD1	TRBV10-3	TGTGCCATCAGTGAGTCCATGGCAGGGGGCTTGGACAAAAACATTCAGTACTTC	CAISESMAGGLDKNIQYF
-	17	TRBJ2-1	TRBD1	TRBV5-1	TGCGCCAGCAGCCTTGAAAGGGGGACAGGGCGATACAATGAGCAGTTCTTC	CASSLERGTGRYNEQFF
-	14	TRBJ2-2	-	TRBV28	TGTGCCAGCAGCTGGGGAACACACACCGGGGAGCTGTTTTTT	CASSWGTHTGELFF